What follows is one T cell receptor (beta chain) and its context. The data were taken from a study of T-cell memory formation after mild COVID-19. The overall study: Among the donors, TCR clusters were largely specific to each donor.

Trimming removed 4 bases from V and 5 bases from J, with 12 bases in between. This CDR3 region has 13 residues. Germline V gene lookup returns CDR1 SGHRS and CDR2 YFSETQ. TCRdb called the 5' RACE reads again in MiXCR, with one record for every CDR3 protein. The top ten hold approximately 21% of the sample, which has about 400,000 distinct CDR3 sequences, over 15% seen once. The sequence was collected from a man younger than 35 who had mild COVID-19 (a few samples of this study predate the infection). Cell type and time point are not known. The chain employs TRBV5-1 and TRBJ1-2; D not certain. Sample: PBMCs or a T cell subset sorted from them (not recorded which). The chain's CDR3 is CASSRGAEYGYTF. The CDR3 bases are TGCGCCAGCAGCCGTGGAGCTGAATATGGCTACACCTTC.